Below, 12 T cell receptor beta chains from the same sample are listed, as sequenced in a study of T cell repertoires in cytomegalovirus infection. TCRdb called the reads again in MiXCR, with one record for every CDR3 protein. The sample includes around 100,000 distinct CDR3 sequences, 30% seen only once; the top ten take 41%. These receptors have no known antigen. Sequences were derived from CD8+ T cells from cultured PBMCs, sampled from culture after CMV antigen stimulation. These receptors were obtained from a human donor in good health (CMV status not recorded). Some clones in this sample may be carry-over from other donors' samples.

This clonotype was observed a handful of times. In nucleotides, the CDR3 is TGTGCCAGCAGGGAGAGGGGGCCCACCTTGAACACCGGGGAGCTGTTTTTT. Translating gives CASRERGPTLNTGELFF. V usage is TRBV2 and J usage is TRBJ2-2; TRBD1 agrees at 7 bases. V lost 6 bases to trimming and J lost 1 base; unmatched junction nucleotides: 11. The CDR3 length is 17 residues. The germline CDR1 and CDR2 sequences are SNHLY and FYNNEI.

Written as DNA, the CDR3 is TGTGCCAGCAGCTTAAGCTTCGATCAGCCCCAGCATTTT. This encodes CASSLSFDQPQHF. The V gene is TRBV7-9, the J gene TRBJ1-5; D unclear. Trimming took 2 bases from V and 5 from J, leaving 7 bases between them. The CDR3 extends over 13 amino acids. The germline V gene encodes CDR1 SEHNR and CDR2 FQNEAQ (reference sequence).

The sample holds many counts of this clonotype. The rearrangement links TRBV4-3 to TRBJ2-7, with 9 bases lining up with TRBD2. This CDR3 is built from 16 residues. J gave up 3 bases and V 0 bases, and 6 bases lay outside the gene matches. From germline, CDR1 is LGHNA and CDR2 YSLEER. CDR3 coding DNA: TGCGCCAGCAGCCAAGATGTAGCTAGCGGGGACTACGAGCAGTACTTC. Encoded protein: CASSQDVASGDYEQYF.

This chain links TRBV27 with TRBJ2-1; a weak D match, TRBD2 (7 bases). Germline-derived CDR1 and CDR2 are MNHEY and SMNVEV (reference sequence). The V gene lost 5 bases and the J gene lost 5 bases, with 10 bases spanning the gap. There are 13 residues in the CDR3. The CDR3 sequence: CASSGGGDNEQFF. CDR3 nucleotide sequence: TGTGCCAGCAGTGGAGGGGGGGACAATGAGCAGTTCTTC.

The chain recombines TRBV12-3 or TRBV12-4 with TRBJ1-1; 9 nucleotides agree with TRBD1. CDR3 length: 13 residues. V was pared by 5 bases and J by 10 bases, with 8 bases of the junction left unmatched. Here the CDR3 reads CASSPGTGSGAFF. For the CDR3, the DNA is TGTGCCAGCAGTCCAGGGACAGGGTCGGGAGCTTTCTTT.

The chain links TRBV7-6 to TRBJ2-2; 9 bases align to TRBD2. Losses at the gene ends were 5 bases for V and 2 bases for J; bases not matched to a gene: 21. The germline CDR1 and CDR2 sequences are SGHVS and FNYEAQ. The CDR3 covers 21 residues. CDR3 sequence (DNA): TGTGCCAGCAGCCCGCCCAGGGTAGCGGGGGCGGCAGGGACAAACACCGGGGAGCTGTTTTTT. Encoded protein: CASSPPRVAGAAGTNTGELFF.

The chain combines TRBV7-6 with TRBJ1-1; TRBD1 matches at 8 bases. The CDR3 runs 15 residues. Germline CDR1 reads SGHVS; CDR2 reads FNYEAQ. Trimming cost V 9 bases and J 5 bases; bases outside gene matches: 14. Here the CDR3 reads CARSRYQGARTEAFF. CDR3 coding DNA: TGTGCCAGAAGCCGATATCAGGGGGCTCGGACTGAAGCTTTCTTT.

Ten or more counts support this clonotype. V and J are TRBV7-2 and TRBJ2-1; 7 nucleotides align to TRBD1. V shed 5 bases, J shed 9 bases, and the junction held 10 bases outside the gene matches. The germline gives CDR1 SGHTA, CDR2 FQGNSA. The CDR3 consists of 14 residues. The CDR3 protein is CASSPTQWDSEQFF. CDR3 nucleotide sequence: TGTGCCAGCAGCCCCACCCAGTGGGACAGTGAGCAGTTCTTC.

The V and J genes are TRBV29-1 and TRBJ2-1; 9 positions agree with TRBD2. The ends lost 6 bases at V and 5 bases at J; junction bases unmatched: 8. CDR3 size: 14 residues. Germline assignment: CDR1 SQVTM and CDR2 ANQGSEA. Here the CDR3 reads CSVSGGSRNNEQFF. In DNA, the CDR3 is TGCAGCGTGAGCGGGGGGTCTCGGAACAATGAGCAGTTCTTC.

The V call is TRBV7-2, the J call TRBJ2-3, with 12 nucleotides matching TRBD2. CDR3 length equals 20 residues. V lost 2 bases, J lost 2 bases, and 14 bases stayed unmatched. Germline V gene lookup returns CDR1 SGHTA and CDR2 FQGNSA. CDR3 nucleotides: TGTGCCAGCAGCTTACCGATCTTCACGACTAGCGGGGGCAACACAGATACGCAGTATTTT. It specifies CASSLPIFTTSGGNTDTQYF.

This clonotype was counted only a few times. This chain links TRBV7-9 with TRBJ2-7; 10 bases agree with TRBD1. The length of the CDR3 is 15 residues. CDR1 and CDR2 from the germline V gene are SEHNR and FQNEAQ (reference sequence). V was pared by 0 bases and J by 6 bases, with 5 bases of the junction left unmatched. CDR3 sequence reads: CASSLAGTGEGEQYF. The CDR3 DNA is TGTGCCAGCAGCTTAGCAGGGACAGGGGAAGGCGAGCAGTACTTC. Looking up the rest from reference TRBV7-9 and TRBJ2-7 gives the full variable domain: DTGVSQNPRHKITKRGQNVTFRCDPISEHNRLYWYRQTLGQGPEFLTYFQNEAQLEKSRLLSDRFSAERPKGSFSTLEIQRTEQGDSAMYLCASSLAGTGEGEQYFGPGTRLTVT.

The chain couples TRBV7-2 to TRBJ1-2, with D unclear. Germline-derived CDR1 and CDR2 are SGHTA and FQGNSA. This CDR3 is built from 14 residues. Trimming cost V 2 bases and J 8 bases, with 15 bases left between them. CDR3 residues: CASSLPASWEGYTF. The DNA of the CDR3 is TGTGCCAGCAGCTTACCGGCCTCGTGGGAGGGCTACACCTTC.